These 4 T cell receptor beta chains were all obtained from the same sample, sequenced in a study of post-analysis software for immune sequencing data (dated by TCRdb to 2014 to 2015). Library preparation employed PCR. The reads were generated on an Illumina HiSeq 2500. To reduce PCR and sequencing biases, unique molecular identifiers were incorporated into the TCR beta cDNA libraries. The public sequencing data were trimmed at Q25 with fastp and processed into clonotypes with MiXCR by TCRdb, which kept only in-frame beta chains. Rows merge per CDR3 protein into single entries with the most common DNA and genes. Here the sample has 500,000 to 600,000 distinct CDR3 sequences; about 44% occur a single time. Clones ranked in the top ten supply under 2% of the sample. Their target antigens are unknown. What the authors observed across the whole study: Significantly higher frequencies in patients than in controls were found for five or six TRBV segments, including TRBV5-6, TRBV5-1 and TRBV20-1.

Material for sequencing was blood. All receptors derive from a girl aged 10 to 17 with multiple sclerosis.

The table lists this clonotype with a few counts. This chain links TRBV5-6 with TRBJ2-5, with 10 bases aligning to TRBD2. The CDR3 runs 17 residues. The germline CDR1 and CDR2 sequences are SGHDT and YYEEEE. Unmatched junction bases numbered 11, after V lost 3 bases and J lost 3 bases. The CDR3 here is CASSSVLAGGIEETQYF. CDR3 nucleotide sequence: TGTGCCAGCAGCTCGGTTTTAGCGGGGGGCATTGAAGAGACCCAGTACTTC.

This clonotype was seen at least ten times. The chain combines TRBV12-3 or TRBV12-4 with TRBJ2-7; TRBD1 matches 7 bases. This CDR3 region has 14 residues. V dropped 0 bases and J dropped 5; count of bases not matched to a gene: 4. CDR3 region: CASSLAGGAHEQYF. CDR3 DNA sequence: TGTGCCAGCAGTTTAGCAGGGGGCGCCCACGAGCAGTACTTC.

This clonotype appeared a single time. V usage is TRBV5-5 and J usage is TRBJ1-5, with no clear D. CDR1 and CDR2 from the germline V gene are SGHKS and YYEKEE (reference sequence). Trimming took 3 bases from V and 0 from J, leaving 7 bases between them. The CDR3 loop spans 14 amino acids. The CDR3 DNA is TGTGCCAGCAGCTGCCAGTCTAGCAATCAGCCCCAGCATTTT. Amino acids: CASSCQSSNQPQHF.

This chain uses TRBV29-1 with TRBJ1-2; D perhaps matches TRBD1 (5 bases). Germline CDR1 and CDR2: SQVTM and ANQGSEA. CDR3 size: 12 residues. Trimming stripped 5 bases from V and 0 bases from J, with 7 bases between. The CDR3 region is CSVLRANYGYTF. The DNA for the CDR3 is TGCAGCGTTCTCAGGGCTAACTATGGCTACACCTTC.